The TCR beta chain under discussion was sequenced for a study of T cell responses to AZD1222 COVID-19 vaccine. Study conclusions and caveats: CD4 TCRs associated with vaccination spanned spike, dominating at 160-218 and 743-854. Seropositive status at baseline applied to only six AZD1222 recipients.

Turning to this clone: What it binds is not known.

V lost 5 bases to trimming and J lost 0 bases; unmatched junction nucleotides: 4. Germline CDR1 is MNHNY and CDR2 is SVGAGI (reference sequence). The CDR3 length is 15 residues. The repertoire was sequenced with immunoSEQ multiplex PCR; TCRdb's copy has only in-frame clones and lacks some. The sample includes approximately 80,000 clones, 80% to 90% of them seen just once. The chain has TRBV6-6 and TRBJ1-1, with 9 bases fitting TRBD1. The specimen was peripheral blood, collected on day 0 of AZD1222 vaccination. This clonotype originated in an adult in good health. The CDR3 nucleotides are TGTGCCAGCAGTCAAGGGACAGGGATGAACACTGAAGCTTTCTTT. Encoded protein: CASSQGTGMNTEAFF.